Below, one T cell receptor (beta chain) is given with its context. Its antigen remains unidentified. With 60 Vbeta and 13 Jbeta primers, the PCR was carried out. Clones were sequenced by immunoSEQ multiplex PCR, and TCRdb holds only the in-frame ones, with some missing. The sample's table shows 60,000 to 75,000 clones. This CDR3 is 14 amino acids long. Germline V gene lookup returns CDR1 SGHTA and CDR2 FQGNSA. J lost 1 base, V lost 5 bases, and 4 bases had no gene match. The sample comes from a study of cytomegalovirus exposure and HLA in healthy donors. Broader study findings: Most sequenced TCRs were rare (though some public TCRs occurred in many donors).

The sequenced material came from PBMCs. The genes are TRBV7-2 and TRBJ1-1; TRBD1 matches 7 bases. This receptor was identified in a woman in her twenties or thirties in good health and CMV-seronegative. CDR3 DNA sequence: TGTGCCAGCAGCCTACAGGGGAAGAACACTGAAGCTTTCTTT. Protein: CASSLQGKNTEAFF.